This T cell receptor beta chain was identified during a study of untreated major depressive disorder (dated by TCRdb to 2016 to 2019). Study-level background: The study was a cross-sectional case-control comparison of T cell phenotype and TCR repertoire between antidepressant-free major depressive disorder patients and individually matched non-depressed controls. The sequencing was a follow-up to the differences in Vbeta 5.1, Vbeta 11 and Vbeta 22 usage that flow cytometry had picked up across the whole cohort.

General conclusions and limits of the study: The sequencing comparisons used one-tailed planned tests on only three preselected Vbeta families. Because of strict matching and exclusion criteria, the study sample was comparatively small, which limits how generalizable the findings are. In the sequencing data, TRBV25-01 and TRBV02-01 usage matched the flow-cytometry pattern but was not statistically significant. In every sequenced subject, the top five TRBV05-01 clones were all identified as private clones. Sequencing confirmed higher TRBV05-01 (Vbeta 5.1) usage among CD4+ T cells of depressed patients than controls, with p = 0.040 in a one-tailed test.

A remark on this clone: Its antigen is still unknown. The record has no base qualities; no much larger clone is one base away.

CDR1 and CDR2 are drawn from the germline V gene (reference sequence): MNHEY, SMNVEV. Germline trimming amounts to 3 bases on V and 1 base on J, with 1 as the count of junction bases outside the gene matches. Taken from cysteine to phenylalanine, the CDR3 has 14 residues. Of the read, only the CDR3 DNA is kept; its 42 bases are in frame from base 1. The Qiagen DNeasy Blood and Tissue Kit was used to extract total genomic DNA from the purified CD4+ T cells. The TCRbeta CDR3 region, defined according to IMGT, was amplified and sequenced using immunoSEQ immunosequencing protocols. Under the source paper's analysis protocol: Raw sequence data were preprocessed by the immunoSEQ service for PCR and sequencing error correction. The sequence data were loaded into the immunoSEQ Analyzer and then analyzed further using VDJtools v1.0.7. Patient-control differences were tested with the paired Wilcoxon signed-rank test. What TCRdb holds here is the immuneACCESS table cut down to in-frame rearrangements. Part of the clones is not present; checked against another copy, under half of the missing clones reflect an unresolved V gene, and the others are unexplained. Clonal size and the V and J genes are those of that table, whereas D and trimming came from the DNA. The sample contains around 20,000 clones, roughly 91% of them found a single time. The ten top clones hold around 0.32% of the sample.

Each depressed patient was matched pairwise with a non-depressed control on sex, age, current smoking status and body mass index. Every participant was of European descent. Controls scored 5 or less on the Quick Inventory of Depressive Symptoms-Self Report and had no mood disorder, either currently or at any point in their lifetime. Participants were excluded if they had major medical conditions, Axis I/II comorbidities, regular medication or illicit drug use, or weekly alcohol intake above 100 g. About 30 ml of peripheral blood was collected into EDTA tubes from each participant. CD4+ T cells were purified from thawed PBMCs by magnetic negative selection with the BD IMag Human CD4 T Lymphocyte Enrichment Set. The CD4+ enrichment method typically yielded around 94% purity as confirmed by flow cytometry. A subgroup of a few case-control pairs, chosen blind to the chemokine receptor expression and flow-cytometric repertoire skewing results, underwent TCRbeta sequencing. All blood samples were drawn in the morning at 8:00 a.m., and PBMCs were separated by Ficoll-Hypaque gradient centrifugation. PBMCs were cryopreserved by gradual cooling to -80 degrees C and were kept in liquid nitrogen until assay.

The receptor comes from a man aged 25-40 years in good health. The sequencing input was CD4+ T cells from PBMCs. Recombination linked TRBV27 to TRBJ1-2; TRBD1 matches 8 bases in the middle. The nucleotide sequence reads as follows: TGTGCCAGCAGTTTCGGACAGGGTAACTATGGCTACACCTTC. It encodes CASSFGQGNYGYTF.